This T cell receptor beta chain came from a study of chemoradiotherapy in HPV16-positive cancers. Overall study context: Candidate HPV-specific T-cell clones and common TCR motifs came from functional assays in two HPV16-positive patients.

Overall study findings and caveats: The functional HPV-specific definition rests on just a couple of HPV16-positive patients.

Clones were sequenced by immunoSEQ multiplex PCR, and TCRdb holds only the in-frame ones, with some missing. The sample has some 32,000 clones, about 89% seen once. Repertoires were sampled repeatedly during chemoradiotherapy. This clone was counted once. Its target is unknown. V dropped 4 bases and J dropped 4; count of bases not matched to a gene: 1. The CDR3 spans 13 residues. CDR1 and CDR2 (germline): SGHRS, YFSETQ. The sample in question was blood, obtained from a patient who underwent chemoradiotherapy. This clonotype was obtained from a human donor with HPV-associated anogenital cancer. V usage is TRBV5-1 and J usage is TRBJ2-1, with 8 bases aligning to TRBD2. CDR3 nucleotide sequence: TGCGCCAGCAGCCCGGGGGGGTACAATGAGCAGTTCTTC. Translating it yields CASSPGGYNEQFF.